Listed here is a single TCR beta chain. A read error may explain this, as a much larger clone is one base away. CDR1 SGHTA and CDR2 FQGNSA come from the germline V gene. There are 14 residues in the CDR3. For TCRbeta, the library was prepared with unique molecular identifiers. One entry per CDR3 protein, called by TCRdb with MiXCR from the PCR reads. The sample lists 200,000 to 250,000 distinct CDR3 sequences; more than 10% were seen once. The data are from a study of T-cell reconstitution after alpha-beta-depleted transplantation in children. The chain carries TRBV7-2 and TRBJ1-1; D may be TRBD1 (5 bases). The receptor comes from a human donor who donated a stem cell graft to a child with acute lymphoblastic leukemia. The source was PBMCs from the stem cell graft donor, collected from the stem cell graft. The CDR3: CASTYRRGNSEAFF. The CDR3 DNA reads TGTGCCAGCACCTACAGGCGGGGGAACAGTGAAGCTTTCTTT.